The clone carrying this T cell receptor (beta chain) showed up just a few times. The antigen remains undetermined. The sample comes from a study of identical twins. Study conclusions and caveats: Beta out-of-frame sequences displayed a weaker excess of sharing between twins. Models underestimated TCR alpha sharing (out-of-frame) in monozygotic twins.

Healthy Caucasians alone served as donors. Addition of a universal primer site occurred through template switching, and cDNA carried unique molecular identifiers. TCRdb re-called the 5' RACE reads with MiXCR, one entry per CDR3 protein. The sample has roughly 290,000 distinct CDR3 sequences; roughly 9% are singletons. Germline V gene lookup returns CDR1 LNHDA and CDR2 SQIVND (reference sequence). The CDR3 is made up of 13 amino acids. Deletions cut 7 bases from V and 4 bases from J, with 11 bases between. The data were also submitted as part of a second study, on yellow fever vaccine responses in identical twins.

The chain is built from TRBV19 and TRBJ2-1; tentative D call: TRBD2 (6 bases). This TCR derives from a woman aged 18-29 years in good health. Material: CD8+ T cells sorted from blood. This CDR3 reads CASTMGGYNEQFF. The CDR3 DNA follows: TGTGCCAGTACCATGGGGGGATACAATGAGCAGTTCTTC.